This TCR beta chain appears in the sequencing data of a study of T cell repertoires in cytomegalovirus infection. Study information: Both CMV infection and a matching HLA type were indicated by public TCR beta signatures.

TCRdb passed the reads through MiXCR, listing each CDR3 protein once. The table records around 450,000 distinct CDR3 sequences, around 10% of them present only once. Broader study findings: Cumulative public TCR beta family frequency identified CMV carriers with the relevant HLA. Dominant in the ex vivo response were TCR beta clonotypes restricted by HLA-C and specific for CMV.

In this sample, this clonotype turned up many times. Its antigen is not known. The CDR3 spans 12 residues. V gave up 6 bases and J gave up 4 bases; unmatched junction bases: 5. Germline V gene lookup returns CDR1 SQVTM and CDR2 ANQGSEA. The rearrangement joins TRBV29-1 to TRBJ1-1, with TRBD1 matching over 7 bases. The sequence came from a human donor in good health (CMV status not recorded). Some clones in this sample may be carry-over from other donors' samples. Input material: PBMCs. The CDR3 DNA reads TGCAGCGTACACAGGGGTGGCACTGAAGCTTTCTTT. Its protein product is CSVHRGGTEAFF. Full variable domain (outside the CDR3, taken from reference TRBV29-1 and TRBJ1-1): SAVISQKPSRDICQRGTSLTIQCQVDSQVTMMFWYRQQPGQSLTLIATANQGSEATYESGFVIDKFPISRPNLTFSTLTVSNMSPEDSSIYLCSVHRGGTEAFFGQGTRLTVV.